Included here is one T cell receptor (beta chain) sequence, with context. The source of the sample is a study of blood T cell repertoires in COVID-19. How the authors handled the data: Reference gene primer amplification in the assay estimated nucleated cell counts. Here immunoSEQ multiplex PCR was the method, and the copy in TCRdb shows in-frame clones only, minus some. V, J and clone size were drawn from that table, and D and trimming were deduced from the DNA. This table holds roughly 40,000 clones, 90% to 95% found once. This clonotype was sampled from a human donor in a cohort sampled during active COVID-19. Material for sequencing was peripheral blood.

The CDR3 nucleotides are TGTGCCAGCAGCCCCACAGGGTACGAGCAGTACTTC. Its translation: CASSPTGYEQYF. This rearrangement joins TRBV6-1 to TRBJ2-7; D is perhaps TRBD1 (6 bases). In germline, CDR1 is MNHNS, CDR2 SASEGT. V dropped 6 bases and J dropped 4 bases, with 10 bases sitting between them. The CDR3 runs 12 residues.